The entry below gives a single T cell receptor beta chain sequence along with its context. TCRdb re-called the 5' RACE reads through MiXCR, storing one row per CDR3 protein. The sample carries 300,000 to 350,000 distinct CDR3 sequences, about 10% recorded once. This sample was included in a study of T cells after yellow fever vaccination. The germline CDR1 and CDR2 sequences are SGHVS and FQNEAQ. The CDR3 is made up of 15 amino acids. The V end was cut by 2 bases, the J end by 0 bases, with 10 bases between. The rearrangement uses TRBV7-8 and TRBJ1-1, with D unresolved. The sequences come from CD4+ T cells sorted from PBMCs, collected 45 days after the yellow fever booster vaccination. The source is a young man who received the YFV17D yellow fever vaccine. The CDR3 coding sequence is TGTGCCAGCAGCTTACGGGTTGGTGTGAACACTGAAGCTTTCTTT. Protein product: CASSLRVGVNTEAFF. The full variable domain, in which reference TRBV7-8 and TRBJ1-1 provide the parts outside the CDR3, is GAGVSQSPRYKVAKRGQDVALRCDPISGHVSLFWYQQALGQGPEFLTYFQNEAQLDKSGLPSDRFFAERPEGSVSTLKIQRTQQEDSAVYLCASSLRVGVNTEAFFGQGTRLTVV.